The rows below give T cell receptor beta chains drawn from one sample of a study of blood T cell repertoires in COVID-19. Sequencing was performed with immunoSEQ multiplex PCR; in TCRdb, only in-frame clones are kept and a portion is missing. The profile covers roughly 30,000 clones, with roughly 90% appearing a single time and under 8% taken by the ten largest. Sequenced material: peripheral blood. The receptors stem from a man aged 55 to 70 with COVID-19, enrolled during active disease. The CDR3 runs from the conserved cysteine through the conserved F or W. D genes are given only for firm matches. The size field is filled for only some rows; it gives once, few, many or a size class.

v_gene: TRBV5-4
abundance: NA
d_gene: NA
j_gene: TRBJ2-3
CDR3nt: TGTGCCAGCAGCTTGCTACTTAACACAGATACGCAGTATTTT
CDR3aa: CASSLLLNTDTQYF

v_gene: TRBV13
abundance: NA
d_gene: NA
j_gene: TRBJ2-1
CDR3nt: TGTGCCAGCAGCTTAGGAGGGGGAGATGAGCAGTTCTTC
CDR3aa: CASSLGGGDEQFF

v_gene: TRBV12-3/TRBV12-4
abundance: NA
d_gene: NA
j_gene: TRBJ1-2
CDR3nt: TGTGCCAGCCGCACAGAGACCAACTATGGCTACACCTTC
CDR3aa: CASRTETNYGYTF

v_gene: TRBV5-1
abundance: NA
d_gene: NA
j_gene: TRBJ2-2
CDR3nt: TGCGCCAGCAGCCCCACAGTGAACACCGGGGAGCTGTTTTTT
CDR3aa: CASSPTVNTGELFF

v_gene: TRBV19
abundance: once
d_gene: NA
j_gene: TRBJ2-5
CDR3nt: TGTGCCAGTCCTCCGGAGACCCAGTACTTC
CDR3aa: CASPPETQYF

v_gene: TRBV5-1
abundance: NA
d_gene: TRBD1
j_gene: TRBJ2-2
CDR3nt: TGCGCCAGCAGCGGCGGGACAGGGGGACCCGGGGAGCTGTTTTTT
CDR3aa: CASSGGTGGPGELFF

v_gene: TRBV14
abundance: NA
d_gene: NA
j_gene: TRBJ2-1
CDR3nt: TGTGCCAGCAGCCAAAACAGAGTGAATGAGCAGTTCTTC
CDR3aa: CASSQNRVNEQFF

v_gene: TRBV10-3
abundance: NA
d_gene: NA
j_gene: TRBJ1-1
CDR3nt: TGTGCCATCAGTGAGGGAGGGGCGAACACTGAAGCTTTCTTT
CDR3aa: CAISEGGANTEAFF

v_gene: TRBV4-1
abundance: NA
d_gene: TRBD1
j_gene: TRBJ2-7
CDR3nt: TGCGCCAGCAGCCAACCGACAGGGACGACCTACGAGCAGTACTTC
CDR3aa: CASSQPTGTTYEQYF

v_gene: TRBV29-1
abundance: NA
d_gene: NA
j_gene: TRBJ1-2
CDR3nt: TGCAGCGTTGACGGGGGGGAGTATGGCTACACCTTC
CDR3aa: CSVDGGEYGYTF

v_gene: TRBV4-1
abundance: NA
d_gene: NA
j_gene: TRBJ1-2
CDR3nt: TGCGCCAGCAGCCAAGATTGGGGCCGGGCGAGGTATGGCTACACCTTC
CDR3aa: CASSQDWGRARYGYTF

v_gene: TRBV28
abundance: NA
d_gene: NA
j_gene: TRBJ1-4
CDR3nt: TGTGCCAGCAGCCCCGGGGACACGACTGAAAAACTGTTTTTT
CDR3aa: CASSPGDTTEKLFF

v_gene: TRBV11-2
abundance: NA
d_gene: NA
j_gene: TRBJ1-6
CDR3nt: TGTGCCAGCAGCTTAGGAGACTATAATTCACCCCTCCACTTT
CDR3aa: CASSLGDYNSPLHF

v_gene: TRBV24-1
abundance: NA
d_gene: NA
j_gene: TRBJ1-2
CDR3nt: TGTGCCACCAGTGACGTGTATGGCTACACCTTC
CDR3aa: CATSDVYGYTF

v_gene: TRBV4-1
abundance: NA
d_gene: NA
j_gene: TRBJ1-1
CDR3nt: TGCGCCAGCAGCCCACCTACAGGAATCGCTGAAGCTTTCTTT
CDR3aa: CASSPPTGIAEAFF

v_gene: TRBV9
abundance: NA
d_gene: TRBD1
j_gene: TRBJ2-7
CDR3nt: TGTGCCAGCAGCGGGACAGGGTCGGTCGACGAGCAGTACTTC
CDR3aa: CASSGTGSVDEQYF

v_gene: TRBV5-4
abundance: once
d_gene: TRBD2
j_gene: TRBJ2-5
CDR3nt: TGTGCCAGCAGCTTGGGGGGGACTATCCAAGAGACCCAGTACTTC
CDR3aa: CASSLGGTIQETQYF

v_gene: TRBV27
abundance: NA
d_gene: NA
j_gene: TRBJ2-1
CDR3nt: TGTGCCAGCAGTCCCAAGCCCGGCGCGGGTACCTACAATGAGCAGTTCTTC
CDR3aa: CASSPKPGAGTYNEQFF

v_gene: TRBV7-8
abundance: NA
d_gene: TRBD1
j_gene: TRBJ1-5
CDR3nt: TGTGCCAGCAGCTTTTGGGACAGGCTTAATCAGCCCCAGCATTTT
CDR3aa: CASSFWDRLNQPQHF

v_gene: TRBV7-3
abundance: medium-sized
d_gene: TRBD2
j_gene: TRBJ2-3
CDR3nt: TGTGCCAGCAGCGGGGGGGAGGATCGCACAGATACGCAGTATTTT
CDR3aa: CASSGGEDRTDTQYF

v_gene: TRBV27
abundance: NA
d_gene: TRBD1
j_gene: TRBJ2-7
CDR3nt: TGTGCCAGCAGTTTCTTACCGGGACAGGAGTCCTACGAGCAGTACTTC
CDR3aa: CASSFLPGQESYEQYF

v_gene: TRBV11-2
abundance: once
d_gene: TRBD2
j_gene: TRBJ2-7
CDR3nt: TGTGCCAGCAGCTTAGTGACTAGCGGGAGGGCCGAGCGCGAGCAGTACTTC
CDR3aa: CASSLVTSGRAEREQYF

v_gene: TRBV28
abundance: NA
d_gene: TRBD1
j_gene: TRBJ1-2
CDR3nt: TGTGGATCTAATCCCGACAGGGGAGAATCCTATGGCTACACCTTC
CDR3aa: CGSNPDRGESYGYTF

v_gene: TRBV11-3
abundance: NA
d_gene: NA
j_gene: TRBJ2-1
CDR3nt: TGTGCCAGCACCCCTGGGGCAGCGTCGGATGAGCAGTTCTTC
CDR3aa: CASTPGAASDEQFF

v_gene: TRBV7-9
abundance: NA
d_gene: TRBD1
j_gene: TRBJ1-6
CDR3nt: TGTGCCAGCAGTTCAGGGACAGATAATTCACCCCTCCACTTT
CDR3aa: CASSSGTDNSPLHF

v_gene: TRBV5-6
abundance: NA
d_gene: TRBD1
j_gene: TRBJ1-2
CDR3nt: TGTGCCAGCAGCCTAGACAGGGTTTATTATGGCTACACCTTC
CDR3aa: CASSLDRVYYGYTF

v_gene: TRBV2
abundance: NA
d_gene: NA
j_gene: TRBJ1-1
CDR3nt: TGTGCCAGCAGTGAACTCGGGGGGAACACTGAAGCTTTCTTT
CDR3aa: CASSELGGNTEAFF

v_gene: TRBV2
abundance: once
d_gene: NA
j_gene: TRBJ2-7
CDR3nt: TGTGCCAGCAGTGAGGGGGGAGGGGGAACCTACGAGCAGTACTTC
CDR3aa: CASSEGGGGTYEQYF

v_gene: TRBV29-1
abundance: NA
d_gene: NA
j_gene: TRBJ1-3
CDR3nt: TGCAGCGTTGAGGCCAGGCAGCAAATTTCTGGAAACACCATATATTTT
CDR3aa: CSVEARQQISGNTIYF

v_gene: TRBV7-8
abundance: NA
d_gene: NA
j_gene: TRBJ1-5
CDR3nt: TGTGCCAGCAGCTTAGCGTCAGGGGTTGGCAATCAGCCCCAGCATTTT
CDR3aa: CASSLASGVGNQPQHF

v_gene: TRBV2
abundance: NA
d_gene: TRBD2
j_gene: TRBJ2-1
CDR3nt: TGTGCCAGCAGTGAAACTAGCGGGAGGTCGAATGAGCAGTTCTTC
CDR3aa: CASSETSGRSNEQFF

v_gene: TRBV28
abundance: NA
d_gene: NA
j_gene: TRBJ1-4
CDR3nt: TGTGCCAGCAGTCCCGGGGGTCATAATGAAAAACTGTTTTTT
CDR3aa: CASSPGGHNEKLFF

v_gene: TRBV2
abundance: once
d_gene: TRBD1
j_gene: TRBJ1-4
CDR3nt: TGTGCCAGCGATGAGGGGGCGAACGAAAAACTGTTTTTT
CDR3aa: CASDEGANEKLFF

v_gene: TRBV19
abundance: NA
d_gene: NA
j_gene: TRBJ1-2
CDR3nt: TGTGCCAGTAGTTGGGACAAGGATGGCTACACCTTC
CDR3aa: CASSWDKDGYTF

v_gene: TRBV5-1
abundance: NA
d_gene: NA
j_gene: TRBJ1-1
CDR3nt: TGCGCCAGCAGCTTTAAAGACACAGGACGGAATGAAGCTTTCTTT
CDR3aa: CASSFKDTGRNEAFF

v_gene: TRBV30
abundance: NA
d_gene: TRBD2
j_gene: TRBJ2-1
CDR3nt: TGTGCCTGGAGTGGGGGCTCCGCGGGAGGGGCCGATGAGCAGTTCTTC
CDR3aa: CAWSGGSAGGADEQFF

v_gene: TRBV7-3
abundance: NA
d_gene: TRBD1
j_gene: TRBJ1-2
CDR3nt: TGTGCCAGCAGTCCAACAGGGGGCCTCTATGGCTACACCTTC
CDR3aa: CASSPTGGLYGYTF

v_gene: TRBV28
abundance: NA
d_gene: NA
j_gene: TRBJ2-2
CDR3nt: TGTGCCAGCAGCCTACCCGCGAACACCGGGGAGCTGTTTTTT
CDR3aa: CASSLPANTGELFF

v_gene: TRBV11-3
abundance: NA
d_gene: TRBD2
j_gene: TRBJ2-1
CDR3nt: TGTGCCAGCAGTTTTAGCGGGAATGAGCAGTTCTTC
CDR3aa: CASSFSGNEQFF

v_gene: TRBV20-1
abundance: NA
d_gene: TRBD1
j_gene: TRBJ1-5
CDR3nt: TGCAGTGCTAGTAATCCGTCGCCGGGACACCTTGCAGGGGGAGCCCAGCATTTT
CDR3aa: CSASNPSPGHLAGGAQHF

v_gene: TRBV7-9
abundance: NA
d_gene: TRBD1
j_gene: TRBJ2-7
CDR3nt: TGTGCCAGCAGCACCACGACCGGGACAGCGAGGCACGAGCAGTACTTC
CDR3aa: CASSTTTGTARHEQYF

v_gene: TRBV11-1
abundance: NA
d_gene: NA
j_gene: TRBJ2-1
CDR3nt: TGTGCCAGCAGCTTTCGTTTCGGTGAGCAGTTCTTC
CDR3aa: CASSFRFGEQFF

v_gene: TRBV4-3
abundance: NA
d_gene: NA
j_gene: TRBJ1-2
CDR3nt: TGCGCCAGCAGCCAATCCTTGGCCGCGACATCGTCTAACTATGGCTACACCTTC
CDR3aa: CASSQSLAATSSNYGYTF

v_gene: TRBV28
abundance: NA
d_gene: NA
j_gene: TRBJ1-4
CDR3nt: TGTGCCAGCAGTCCAGGATCGTCCATCGCTGATGAAAAACTGTTTTTT
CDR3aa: CASSPGSSIADEKLFF